This entry lists 18 T cell receptor beta chains sequenced from one sample in a study of beta chain features in type 1 diabetes. Regarding the study as a whole: All four CD4+ subsets from Type 1 diabetes patients carried moderately but significantly shorter TCRB CDR3s.

These receptors are not linked to any known antigen. Reverse transcribing all isolated RNA meant expressed TCRB transcripts were sequenced. Only in-frame clones appear in the TCRdb table, and some are missing; sequencing was by immunoSEQ multiplex PCR. Of approximately 280,000 clones listed, 14% to 15% are singletons. The sequenced sample consisted of naive CD4+ T cells from blood. Source of these receptors: a man younger than 35 with type 1 diabetes.

The chain recombines TRBV29-1 with TRBJ2-2; 7 bases fit TRBD2. V gave up 4 bases and J gave up 1 base; unmatched junction bases: 6. This CDR3 region has 15 residues. Germline V CDR1 and CDR2: SQVTM, ANQGSEA. The chain's CDR3 is CSVVGLAENTGELFF. In nucleotides, the CDR3 is TGCAGCGTTGTAGGGCTAGCGGAGAACACCGGGGAGCTGTTTTTT.

This clone was counted a few times. In DNA form, the CDR3 reads TGTGCCAGCAGCCAACGGAAGCCGGGACTAGCGGGAGAGGCGGCCAAAAACATTCAGTACTTC. Protein sequence: CASSQRKPGLAGEAAKNIQYF. The gene calls are TRBV4-2 and TRBJ2-4, with 14 bases identical to TRBD2. The V gene end was trimmed by 2 bases and the J gene end by 1 base; junction bases not matched to a gene: 13. Germline V lookup: CDR1 LGHNA, CDR2 YNFKEQ. The CDR3 spans 21 residues.

The chain uses TRBV10-3 and TRBJ2-1; 7 positions match TRBD1. After removal of 6 bases from V and 6 bases from J, the junction contained 14 bases not matched to a gene. The CDR3 runs to 16 residues. Germline CDR1 reads ENHRY; CDR2 reads SYGVKD. CDR3 bases: TGTGCCATCAGCTCTCCGACAGGGTTGGTTTCCAATGAGCAGTTCTTC. This gives the protein CAISSPTGLVSNEQFF.

In its sample, this clone was seen a few times. The CDR3 bases are TGCGCCAGCAGCTTGATTCGCGGGGCGGAAGGTGGCTACACCTTC. Translation gives CASSLIRGAEGGYTF. The J gene is TRBJ1-2, the V gene TRBV5-1; D is possibly TRBD1 (5 bases). The V gene's germline CDR1 is SGHRS and CDR2 YFSETQ. CDR3 length: 15 residues. Trimming shortened V by 1 base and J by 7 bases, and 17 bases separated the two germline ends.

This clone was seen only a few times. V usage is TRBV7-2 and J usage is TRBJ2-3; 8 nucleotides match TRBD2. Trimming removed 10 bases from V and 5 bases from J; junction bases left unmatched: 14. The CDR3 sequence is 15 residues long. Germline CDR1 reads SGHTA; CDR2 reads FQGNSA. This chain's CDR3 is CATKFASGSRDTQYF. The CDR3 DNA reads as TGTGCCACCAAGTTTGCAAGCGGGAGTAGAGATACGCAGTATTTT.

The chain couples TRBV6-6 to TRBJ2-3, with D perhaps matching TRBD2 (5 bases). CDR1 MNHNY and CDR2 SVGAGI come from the germline V gene (reference sequence). This CDR3 region has 14 residues. Trimming pared 5 bases from V and 3 bases from J, leaving 12 bases between. Written as DNA, the CDR3 is TGTGCCAGCAGTAGCGGTTGGAGGACAGATACGCAGTATTTT. This gives the protein CASSSGWRTDTQYF.

The chain uses TRBV7-2 and TRBJ2-3; a possible D gene is TRBD2 (6 bases). CDR1 and CDR2 (germline): SGHTA, FQGNSA. V dropped 5 bases and J dropped 0 bases, with 9 bases sitting between them. This CDR3 spans 14 amino acids. The CDR3 sequence: CASSAGTSTDTQYF. The CDR3 coding sequence is TGTGCCAGCAGCGCGGGGACTAGCACAGATACGCAGTATTTT.

This sequence joins TRBV9 and TRBJ2-5; unclear D gene. The germline gives CDR1 SGDLS, CDR2 YYNGEE. CDR3 length: 15 amino acids. Trimming removed 0 bases from V and 2 bases from J, with 11 bases in between. CDR3 DNA: TGTGCCAGCAGCGTAGAAGTGGCAGCGCAAGAGACCCAGTACTTC. It encodes CASSVEVAAQETQYF.

This rearrangement joins TRBV29-1 to TRBJ1-1, with D perhaps TRBD1 (5 bases). This CDR3 is 13 amino acids long. Trimming removed 6 bases from V and 3 bases from J, with 14 bases in between. CDR1 is SQVTM and CDR2 is ANQGSEA in the germline V gene. In nucleotides, the CDR3 is TGCAGCGTAGAACACAGACAGTACACTGAAGCTTTCTTT. Amino acids: CSVEHRQYTEAFF.

This clone occurred a few times. The V gene is TRBV29-1, the J gene TRBJ2-3, with 11 positions matching TRBD1. CDR3 size: 14 residues. The junction had 6 bases not matched to a gene; V was cut back by 6 bases and J by 4 bases. Germline V gives CDR1 SQVTM, CDR2 ANQGSEA. The CDR3 region is CSVRTGGASDTQYF. In DNA, the CDR3 is TGCAGCGTGCGGACAGGGGGCGCATCAGATACGCAGTATTTT.

Only a few counts were recorded for this clone. The chain has TRBV2 and TRBJ2-7, with a possible D match to TRBD1 (6 bases). CDR1 and CDR2 from the germline V gene are SNHLY and FYNNEI. With 6 bases removed from V and 3 bases from J, the gap between germline ends came to 12 bases. There are 13 residues in the CDR3. CDR3 sequence: CASRRDTFYEQYF. CDR3 sequence (DNA): TGTGCCAGCAGAAGGGACACCTTCTACGAGCAGTACTTC.

This rearrangement joins TRBV30 to TRBJ1-5; maybe TRBD1 (5 bases). V dropped 3 bases and J dropped 6 bases, with 9 bases sitting between them. The CDR3 spans 12 residues. Germline CDR1 GTSNPN, CDR2 SVGIG (reference sequence). The CDR3 DNA follows: TGTGCCTGGAGCGGGGGTACTCAGCCCCAGCATTTT. Amino acids: CAWSGGTQPQHF.

This clone was seen a handful of times. The chain carries TRBV18 and TRBJ2-3, with a tentative D call TRBD2 (5 bases). This CDR3 spans 15 amino acids. Trimming left V 4 bases short and J 0 bases short, with 11 bases between. Germline V gene data show CDR1 as KGHSH and CDR2 as LQKENI. The CDR3 DNA reads TGTGCCAGCTCACAGCGGCAGTCTAGCACAGATACGCAGTATTTT. Its translation: CASSQRQSSTDTQYF.

The V gene is TRBV10-2, the J gene TRBJ2-5, with 10 nucleotides matching TRBD2. CDR3 length equals 14 residues. Germline-derived CDR1 and CDR2 are WSHSY and SAAADI. V dropped 7 bases and J dropped 4; count of bases not matched to a gene: 6. The CDR3 nucleotides read TGCGCCAGCAAACTCCTAGCGGGGGTAGAGACCCAGTACTTC. Amino acids: CASKLLAGVETQYF.

This clone was seen more than once but under ten times. The chain carries TRBV18 and TRBJ2-1; 14 bases are a match to TRBD2. V dropped 4 bases and J dropped 8; count of bases not matched to a gene: 7. CDR3 size: 16 residues. CDR1 and CDR2 from the germline V gene are KGHSH and LQKENI. CDR3 amino acids: CASSRGTSGSRDEQFF. CDR3 DNA sequence: TGTGCCAGCTCACGTGGGACTAGCGGGAGTAGGGATGAGCAGTTCTTC. The full variable domain, completed using reference TRBV18 and TRBJ2-1, is NAGVMQNPRHLVRRRGQEARLRCSPMKGHSHVYWYRQLPEEGLKFMVYLQKENIIDESGMPKERFSAEFPKEGPSILRIQQVVRGDSAAYFCASSRGTSGSRDEQFFGPGTRLTVL.

The chain joins TRBV5-4 to TRBJ2-5; TRBD2 aligns across 8 bases. Germline V gene sequence: CDR1 SGHNT, CDR2 YYREEE (reference sequence). V lost 4 bases and J lost 5; bases outside the gene matches: 10. The CDR3 runs to 15 residues. CDR3 amino acids: CASSAGGEGHETQYF. CDR3 coding DNA: TGTGCCAGCAGCGCCGGGGGGGAAGGGCATGAGACCCAGTACTTC.

This chain links TRBV28 with TRBJ2-3; maybe TRBD1 (7 bases). The CDR3 runs to 15 residues. The germline gives CDR1 MDHEN, CDR2 SYDVKM. V lost 6 bases, J lost 2 bases, and 15 bases lay in between. The DNA of the CDR3 is TGTGCCAGCAGCCCAGGGGGGACGACCACAGATACGCAGTATTTT. Translating gives CASSPGGTTTDTQYF.

This chain joins TRBV6-1 and TRBJ1-4, with 8 bases aligning to TRBD1. The V gene end was trimmed by 6 bases and the J gene end by 7 bases; junction bases not matched to a gene: 7. Germline loops: CDR1 MNHNS, CDR2 SASEGT. This CDR3 has 14 residues. DNA of the CDR3: TGTGCCAGCAGGCTGACAGGGGTTCGTGAAAAACTGTTTTTT. It is translated as CASRLTGVREKLFF.